These 2 T cell receptor beta chains originate from one sample sequenced in a study of vaccination and CD4 T cells after COVID-19. Sequencing of the DNA from cultured CD4+ T cells was carried out with the Oncomine TCR Beta short-read assay. One entry per CDR3 protein results from TCRdb running MiXCR on the PCR reads. The sample lists thousands of distinct CDR3 sequences, about 70% occurring once. These TCRs are of unknown antigen specificity. This sample's treatment: roughly 10-day PBMC culture with coronavirus spike peptide pools or control peptides (ViraFEST assay). Sequencing was performed on CD4+ T cells from blood, cultured in vitro. The source is a human donor who had recovered from COVID-19.

This chain links TRBV20-1 with TRBJ1-1; the D is unclear. V was cut by 1 base and J by 1 base, with 7 bases left in between. CDR3 size: 13 residues. Germline-derived CDR1 and CDR2 are DFQATT and SNEGSKA (reference sequence). The CDR3 coding sequence is TGCAGTGCTAGAGTTCCGGGGAACACTGAAGCTTTCTTT. As protein: CSARVPGNTEAFF.

The chain's CDR3 is CASSERGYEQYF. Here the CDR3 DNA reads TGTGCCAGCAGTGAAAGGGGGTACGAGCAGTACTTC. The chain employs TRBV2 and TRBJ2-7; tentatively, D is TRBD1 (6 bases). Germline-derived CDR1 and CDR2 are SNHLY and FYNNEI. The CDR3 has 12 amino acids. Trimming left V 2 bases short and J 4 bases short, with 6 bases between.